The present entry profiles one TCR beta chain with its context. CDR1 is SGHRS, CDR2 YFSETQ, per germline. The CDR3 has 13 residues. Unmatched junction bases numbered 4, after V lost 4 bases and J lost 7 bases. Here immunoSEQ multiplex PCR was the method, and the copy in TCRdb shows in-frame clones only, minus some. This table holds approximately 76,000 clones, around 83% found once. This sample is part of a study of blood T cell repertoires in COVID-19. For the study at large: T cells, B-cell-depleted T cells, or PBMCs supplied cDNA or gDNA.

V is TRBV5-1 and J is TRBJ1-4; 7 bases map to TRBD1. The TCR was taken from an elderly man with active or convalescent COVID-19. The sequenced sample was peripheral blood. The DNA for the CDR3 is TGCGCCAGCAGCGGAGGGGGCTCTGAAAAACTGTTTTTT. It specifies CASSGGGSEKLFF.